Detailed here is one TCR beta chain. Germline lookup yields CDR1 MDHEN and CDR2 SYDVKM. This CDR3 is built from 14 residues. Losses at the gene ends were 6 bases for V and 5 bases for J; bases not matched to a gene: 6. The recovered donors of Cohort 3 showed two negative PCRs, clearance, or symptom resolution. This sample stems from a study of blood T cell repertoires in COVID-19. Source study methods: It was from reference gene primer amplification that nucleated cell counts were estimated. Data came from immunoSEQ multiplex PCR; TCRdb stores just in-frame clones and leaves some out. V, J and clone size reflect that table, while D and trimming were determined from the DNA. The data contain about 190,000 clones, 84% of them singletons.

V and J are TRBV28 and TRBJ2-5, with 10 bases lining up with TRBD2. The TCR sequence derives from a young woman who had recovered from COVID-19. Sample: PBMCs or T cells enriched from blood (not recorded which). CDR3 sequence reads: CASRLAGSAETQYF. The CDR3 nucleotides read TGTGCCAGCAGACTAGCGGGATCTGCGGAGACCCAGTACTTC. The complete variable domain, with remaining parts taken from reference TRBV28 and TRBJ2-5, reads DVKVTQSSRYLVKRTGEKVFLECVQDMDHENMFWYRQDPGLGLRLIYFSYDVKMKEKGDIPEGYSVSREKKERFSLILESASTNQTSMYLCASRLAGSAETQYFGPGTRLLVL.